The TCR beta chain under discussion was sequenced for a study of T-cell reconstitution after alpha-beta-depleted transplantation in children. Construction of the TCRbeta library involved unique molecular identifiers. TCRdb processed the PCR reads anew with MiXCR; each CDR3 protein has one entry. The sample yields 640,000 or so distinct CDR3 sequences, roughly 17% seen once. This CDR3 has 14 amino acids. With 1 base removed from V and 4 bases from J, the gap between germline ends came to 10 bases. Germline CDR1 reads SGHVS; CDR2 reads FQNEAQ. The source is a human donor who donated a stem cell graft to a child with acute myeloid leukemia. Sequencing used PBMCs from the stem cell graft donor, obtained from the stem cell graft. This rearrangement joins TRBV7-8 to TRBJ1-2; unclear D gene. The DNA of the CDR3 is TGTGCCAGCAGCTTAGGCCCCCATGGCTATGGCTACACCTTC. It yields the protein CASSLGPHGYGYTF.